This T cell receptor (beta chain) was identified during a study of chemoradiotherapy in HPV16-positive cancers. For the study at large: A couple of HPV16-positive patients' cells yielded candidate HPV-specific clones and common motifs. The study, taken as a whole, reports: The functional HPV-specific definition rests on just two HPV16-positive patients.

Method: immunoSEQ multiplex PCR; TCRdb's copy keeps in-frame clones and lacks some. This sample has 10,000 to 15,000 clones, with more than 75% found just once. Note on this clone: Antigen: not known.

V was shortened by 3 bases and J by 4 bases, with 13 bases between the two germline ends. Germline V gene data show CDR1 as MNHEY and CDR2 as SMNVEV (reference sequence). There are 14 residues in the CDR3. This sample was obtained from a patient who underwent chemoradiotherapy. This receptor was obtained from a human donor with HPV-associated anogenital cancer. The rearrangement links TRBV27 to TRBJ2-7, with a tentative D call TRBD2 (5 bases). CDR3 DNA: TGTGCCAGCAGTTTGGGCCGGGGTGAGTACGAGCAGTACTTC. This encodes CASSLGRGEYEQYF.